The entry below gives a single TCR beta chain sequence along with its context. Measured with immunoSEQ multiplex PCR; TCRdb has only the in-frame clones, and not every one. The table records tens of thousands of clones, around four fifths of them present only once. The data are from a study of blood T cell repertoires in COVID-19. Background on the study: Material from acute and convalescent COVID-19 was sourced from the United States, Italy and Spain.

CDR1 and CDR2 from the germline V gene are SGDLS and YYNGEE. CDR3 length: 14 amino acids. V lost 2 bases, J lost 6 bases, and 7 bases stayed unmatched. The origin of this receptor is a man older than 75 with active or convalescent COVID-19. V and J are TRBV9 and TRBJ2-5, with 7 bases matching TRBD1. The sample was peripheral blood. CDR3 nucleotides: TGTGCCAGCAGCGTGGGGCAGGGGGTAAAGACCCAGTACTTC. Translation gives CASSVGQGVKTQYF.